A single sample is the source of the 16 T cell receptor beta chains below, sequenced in a study of lymphopenia after photon versus proton radiotherapy. Data came from immunoSEQ multiplex PCR; TCRdb stores just in-frame clones and leaves some out. The sample records over 50,000 clones, 70% to 90% being singletons. The input for sequencing was peripheral blood, taken from a patient treated with photon-based radiotherapy. The receptors originated from a man between 40 and 49 years old with gastric cancer.

The chain couples TRBV5-1 to TRBJ2-2; TRBD2 might be the D (8 bases). V gave up 4 bases and J gave up 6 bases, with 16 bases separating them. The germline CDR1 and CDR2 sequences are SGHRS and YFSETQ. CDR3 length equals 15 residues. Written as DNA, the CDR3 is TGCGCCAGCAGCCCCCCGGGAGGGGGCCCCGGGGAGCTGTTTTTT. This gives the protein CASSPPGGGPGELFF.

The rearrangement links TRBV27 to TRBJ1-4; 9 bases align to TRBD1. The CDR3 has 15 amino acids. Trimming cost V 5 bases and J 6 bases; bases outside gene matches: 7. CDR1 MNHEY and CDR2 SMNVEV come from the germline V gene (reference sequence). This chain's CDR3 is CASSRTGAVDEKLFF. Written as DNA, the CDR3 is TGTGCCAGCAGTCGGACAGGGGCGGTCGATGAAAAACTGTTTTTT.

This chain links TRBV4-1 with TRBJ2-7; perhaps TRBD1 as D (6 bases). The CDR3 covers 13 residues. CDR1 and CDR2 (germline): MGHRA, YSYEKL. V lost 4 bases and J lost 6, with 13 bases in between. CDR3 DNA: TGCGCCAGCAGCCGAGGACAGTCCACCGAGCAGTACTTC. Translating it yields CASSRGQSTEQYF.

The chain recombines TRBV6-5 with TRBJ1-1; the D gene is possibly TRBD1 (6 bases). Germline CDR1 MNHEY, CDR2 SVGAGI. The CDR3 runs to 15 residues. V lost 6 bases to trimming and J lost 1 base, with 15 bases between them. The CDR3, as DNA: TGTGCCAGCAGGGCCCCGGGGGCAGCGAACACTGAAGCTTTCTTT. This gives the protein CASRAPGAANTEAFF.

The chain joins TRBV10-3 to TRBJ1-5, with 9 bases that match TRBD1. With V trimmed by 3 bases and J by 2 bases, 2 bases remained unmatched. The CDR3 runs 15 residues. The germline CDR1 and CDR2 sequences are ENHRY and SYGVKD. The CDR3 nucleotides read TGTGCCATCAGTGAACGACAGGGGGGCAATCAGCCCCAGCATTTT. Protein: CAISERQGGNQPQHF.

V gene TRBV5-1 combines with J gene TRBJ2-6; D perhaps matches TRBD2 (5 bases). Trimming took 0 bases from V and 2 from J, leaving 12 bases between them. Germline V gene sequence: CDR1 SGHRS, CDR2 YFSETQ. The CDR3 runs 17 residues. This CDR3 is CASSLGRGLTGANVLTF. In DNA form, the CDR3 reads TGCGCCAGCAGCTTGGGTAGAGGGCTAACTGGGGCCAACGTCCTGACTTTC.

This clone was seen only a few times. J is TRBJ1-3 and V is TRBV18, with a weak D call TRBD1 (5 bases). The CDR3 totals 17 residues. V was pared by 3 bases and J by 0 bases, with 15 bases between. Germline CDR1 reads KGHSH; CDR2 reads LQKENI. CDR3 residues: CASSPLLGDLSGNTIYF. Here the CDR3 DNA reads TGTGCCAGCTCACCGCTATTGGGGGACCTCTCTGGAAACACCATATATTTT. Combining the CDR3 with reference TRBV18 and TRBJ1-3 gives the whole variable domain NAGVMQNPRHLVRRRGQEARLRCSPMKGHSHVYWYRQLPEEGLKFMVYLQKENIIDESGMPKERFSAEFPKEGPSILRIQQVVRGDSAAYFCASSPLLGDLSGNTIYFGEGSWLTVV.

The J gene is TRBJ2-7, the V gene TRBV6-1; D may be TRBD1 (5 bases). The germline V and J ends were trimmed by 7 bases and 3 bases, with 10 bases remaining between them. The CDR3 is 12 amino acids. Germline-derived CDR1 and CDR2 are MNHNS and SASEGT. CDR3 DNA: TGTGCCAGCACCCCGACAGTCTACGAGCAGTACTTC. Its protein product is CASTPTVYEQYF.

The chain employs TRBV5-4 and TRBJ1-2, with D uncertain. The V end was cut by 6 bases, the J end by 8 bases, with 17 bases between. The CDR3 extends over 13 amino acids. CDR1 is SGHNT, CDR2 YYREEE, per germline (reference sequence). As DNA, the CDR3 is TGTGCCAGCACGGCAGCTTCCCCGGCGGGCTACACCTTC. Amino acid sequence: CASTAASPAGYTF.

V is TRBV5-6 and J is TRBJ1-2, with D perhaps TRBD1 (5 bases). The V gene's germline CDR1 is SGHDT and CDR2 YYEEEE. The CDR3 length is 16 residues. V dropped 4 bases and J dropped 3 bases, with 19 bases sitting between them. The CDR3 DNA follows: TGTGCCAGCAGCCTCTCATCAGGGCCCTTCGACTATGGCTACACCTTC. As protein: CASSLSSGPFDYGYTF.

The V gene is TRBV19, the J gene TRBJ1-2; a weak D match, TRBD1 (5 bases). V was shortened by 3 bases and J by 5 bases, with 10 bases between the two germline ends. Looked up from germline, CDR1 is LNHDA and CDR2 is SQIVND (reference sequence). This CDR3 has 13 amino acids. The CDR3 region has the DNA TGTGCCAGTAGTATTGGGACTGAATATGGCTACACCTTC. This translates into CASSIGTEYGYTF.

The rearrangement uses TRBV6-1 and TRBJ1-1, with 9 nucleotides matching TRBD1. The CDR3 spans 14 residues. V dropped 10 bases and J dropped 1; count of bases not matched to a gene: 7. The V gene's germline CDR1 is MNHNS and CDR2 SASEGT. The CDR3 region has the DNA TGTGCCACCACAGGGGGCGTCAGGAACACTGAAGCTTTCTTT. This translates into CATTGGVRNTEAFF.

In DNA form, the CDR3 reads TGTGCCAGCTCACCACAGGGGATCGATAATTCACCCCTCCACTTT. Amino acids: CASSPQGIDNSPLHF. V is TRBV18 and J is TRBJ1-6, with D possibly matching TRBD1 (5 bases). The germline CDR1 and CDR2 sequences are KGHSH and LQKENI. The CDR3 length is 15 residues. Trimming left V 1 base short and J 5 bases short, with 9 bases between.

The CDR3: CASSQEEGLRDYEQYF. The CDR3 region has the DNA TGCGCCAGCAGCCAAGAGGAGGGGCTCCGGGACTACGAGCAGTACTTC. The chain recombines TRBV4-3 with TRBJ2-7; tentative D call: TRBD2 (6 bases). V was trimmed by 0 bases and J by 3 bases, leaving 15 bases between them. This CDR3 spans 16 amino acids. The V gene's germline CDR1 is LGHNA and CDR2 YSLEER.

The chain is built from TRBV5-6 and TRBJ1-1, with D hard to call. Per the germline V gene, CDR1 is SGHDT and CDR2 is YYEEEE. The V end lost 2 bases, the J end lost 0 bases, and 5 bases lay between the germline ends. This CDR3 spans 13 amino acids. CDR3 DNA sequence: TGTGCCAGCAGCTTACGCCTGAACACTGAAGCTTTCTTT. As protein: CASSLRLNTEAFF.

This sequence joins TRBV7-6 and TRBJ2-1; 11 bases are shared with TRBD2. The CDR3 runs 15 residues. Germline-derived CDR1 and CDR2 are SGHVS and FNYEAQ. The trim removed 4 bases at V and 8 bases at J, leaving 7 bases unmatched. The CDR3 spells CASSYATSGGDEQFF. CDR3 bases: TGTGCCAGCAGCTACGCAACTAGCGGGGGCGATGAGCAGTTCTTC.